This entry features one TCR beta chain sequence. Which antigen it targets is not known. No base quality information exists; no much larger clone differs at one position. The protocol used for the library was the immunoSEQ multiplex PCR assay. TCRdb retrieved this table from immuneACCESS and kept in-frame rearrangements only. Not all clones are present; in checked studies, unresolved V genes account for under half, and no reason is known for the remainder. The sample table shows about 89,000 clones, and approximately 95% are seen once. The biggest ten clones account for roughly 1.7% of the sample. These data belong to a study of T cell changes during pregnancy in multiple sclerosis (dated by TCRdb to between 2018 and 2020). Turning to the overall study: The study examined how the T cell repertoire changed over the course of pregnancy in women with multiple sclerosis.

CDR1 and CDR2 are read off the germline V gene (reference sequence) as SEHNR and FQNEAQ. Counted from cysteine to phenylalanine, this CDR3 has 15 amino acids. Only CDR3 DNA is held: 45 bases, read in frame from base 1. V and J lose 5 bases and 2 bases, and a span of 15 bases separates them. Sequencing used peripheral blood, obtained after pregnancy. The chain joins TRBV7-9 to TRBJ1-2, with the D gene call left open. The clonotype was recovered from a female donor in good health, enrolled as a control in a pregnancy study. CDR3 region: CASSPTWRRNYGYTF. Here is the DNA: TGTGCCAGCAGCCCAACTTGGCGGAGAAACTATGGCTACACCTTC.